Listed below are T cell receptor beta chains from one sample, sequenced in a study of long-term antiretroviral therapy in people with HIV. Method: immunoSEQ multiplex PCR; TCRdb's copy keeps in-frame clones and lacks some. The repertoire includes 25,000 to 35,000 clones, 91% of them detected once, and approximately 4.2% sits in the top ten. Source: unsorted PBMCs, taken 3.1 years after starting antiretroviral therapy. The origin of the receptors is a man between 18 and 29 years old with HIV. CDR3s include the opening cysteine and the closing phenylalanine or tryptophan. Fields, in order: V gene, J gene, CDR3 length, clone size, D gene, CDR3 DNA, CDR3 protein. The D gene is left open where the match is weak. The listing skips clone size in some rows; elsewhere it reads once, few, many or a size class.

>TRBV18|TRBJ2-7|16|.|TRBD2
TGTGCCAGCTCACCACTGAGGGCTAGCGGGGTGTTAGAGCAGTACTTC
CASSPLRASGVLEQYF
>TRBV4-1|TRBJ1-1|18|.|.
TGCGCCAGCAGCCAATGGGGGGCCCTCACGGGCAGGGTAACTGAAGCTTTCTTT
CASSQWGALTGRVTEAFF
>TRBV19|TRBJ2-5|15|once|.
TGTGCCAGTAGTATAAGGTTGGAGTCCCAAGAGACCCAGTACTTC
CASSIRLESQETQYF
>TRBV4-3|TRBJ2-2|17|.|.
TGCGCCAGCAGCCAAGCCACCGGATCCGCGAACACCGGGGAGCTGTTTTTT
CASSQATGSANTGELFF
>TRBV19|TRBJ2-2|14|.|.
TGTGCCAGTAGTATGGGGTGGGGCACCGGGGAGCTGTTTTTT
CASSMGWGTGELFF
>TRBV18|TRBJ1-1|14|once|.
TGTGCCAGCTCACCCTTGGCAACCCCTACTGAAGCTTTCTTT
CASSPLATPTEAFF
>TRBV7-3|TRBJ2-7|13|.|.
TGTGCCAGCAGCCCGGGGCGGACCTACGAGCAGTACTTC
CASSPGRTYEQYF
>TRBV28|TRBJ2-7|11|.|.
TGTGCCAGCAGTCAGGGTGACGAGCAGTACTTC
CASSQGDEQYF
>TRBV7-2|TRBJ2-6|19|.|TRBD2
TGTGCCAGCAGCTTAAATCGACTAGCGGCGGGCCCTGGGGCCAACGTCCTGACTTTC
CASSLNRLAAGPGANVLTF
>TRBV19|TRBJ1-5|14|few|.
TGTGCCAGTAGTCCGGACAGCGACAATCAGCCCCAGCATTTT
CASSPDSDNQPQHF
>TRBV7-6|TRBJ1-2|12|.|.
TGTGCCAGCAAGCCCATGGCAGCTGGCTACACCTTC
CASKPMAAGYTF
>TRBV7-9|TRBJ2-1|15|.|.
TGTGCCAGCAGCTTGGACTGGAGCTCCTACAATGAGCAGTTCTTC
CASSLDWSSYNEQFF
>TRBV2|TRBJ1-1|12|.|.
TGTGCCACTTGGGGGGGATCCACTGAAGCTTTCTTT
CATWGGSTEAFF
>TRBV7-2|TRBJ2-3|15|once|TRBD2
TGTGCCAGCAGAGCTCTAGCGGGAGACACAGATACGCAGTATTTT
CASRALAGDTDTQYF
>TRBV27|TRBJ2-7|12|few|.
TGTGCCAGCAGTTCTAACCGATACGAGCAGTACTTC
CASSSNRYEQYF
>TRBV9|TRBJ1-4|16|.|.
TGTGCCAGCAGCGTTTCCCCGCGTCAGAACCATGAAAAACTGTTTTTT
CASSVSPRQNHEKLFF
>TRBV27|TRBJ1-2|16|.|TRBD1
TGTGCCAGCAGTTTACTAGGCACAGGGGGTAACTATGGCTACACCTTC
CASSLLGTGGNYGYTF
>TRBV7-2|TRBJ2-5|14|.|.
TGTGCCAGCAGCTTAAGGGACAAACAAGAGACCCAGTACTTC
CASSLRDKQETQYF
>TRBV27|TRBJ2-3|12|.|.
TGTGCCAGCAGTTCGTTCAGGGATACGCAGTATTTT
CASSSFRDTQYF
>TRBV5-1|TRBJ1-2|16|.|.
TGCGCCAGCAGCTTGCGGTCCGGGGGGGATCACTATGGCTACACCTTC
CASSLRSGGDHYGYTF
>TRBV7-6|TRBJ2-7|14|.|TRBD1
TGTGCCAGCAGCCGGGACAGGGAAATTTCCGAGCAGTACTTC
CASSRDREISEQYF
>TRBV7-6|TRBJ1-5|14|once|.
TGTGCCAGCAGTTTGGGGGACGGCAATCAGCCCCAGCATTTT
CASSLGDGNQPQHF
>TRBV19|TRBJ2-3|15|once|TRBD1
TGTGCCAGTAGTATCCCGACAGGGGGTACAGATACGCAGTATTTT
CASSIPTGGTDTQYF
>TRBV6-5|TRBJ2-1|15|.|.
TGTGCCAGCAGTTACCACGGGCGGACCTACAATGAGCAGTTCTTC
CASSYHGRTYNEQFF
>TRBV21-1|TRBJ1-1|12|.|.
TGTGCCAGCAGCATTCAGGGGAATGAAGCTTTCTTT
CASSIQGNEAFF
>TRBV6-6|TRBJ2-7|12|.|.
TGTGCCAGCAGTTCTGGACCCTACGAGCAGTACTTC
CASSSGPYEQYF
>TRBV18|TRBJ1-3|16|.|.
TGTGCCAGCTCACCACCCCGGGTTCTCTCTGGAAACACCATATATTTT
CASSPPRVLSGNTIYF
>TRBV9|TRBJ2-5|14|.|.
TGTGCCAGCAGCCTCCAGGAGAGGCAAGAGACCCAGTACTTC
CASSLQERQETQYF
>TRBV7-8|TRBJ2-7|15|.|TRBD2
TGTGCCAGCAGCTTGGTAGCGGGAGAAGCCTACGAGCAGTACTTC
CASSLVAGEAYEQYF
>TRBV6-6|TRBJ1-2|16|once|TRBD1
TGTGCCAGCAGTTACAGAGGACAGGGCTCGGACTATGGCTACACCTTC
CASSYRGQGSDYGYTF
>TRBV4-3|TRBJ2-2|15|few|.
TGCGCCAGCAGCCAATCCTTCGGGAACACCGGGGAGCTGTTTTTT
CASSQSFGNTGELFF
>TRBV4-3|TRBJ2-3|13|.|.
TGCGCCAGCAGCCCAGGAGCCCCGGGAGAGCAGTATTTT
CASSPGAPGEQYF
>TRBV19|TRBJ2-5|15|.|TRBD1
TGTGCCAGTAGCCCGACAGGGACCCTCCAAGAGACCCAGTACTTC
CASSPTGTLQETQYF
>TRBV9|TRBJ2-1|15|.|.
TGTGCCAGCAGCGCCGACGGGAGCACCTACAATGAGCAGTTCTTC
CASSADGSTYNEQFF
>TRBV5-6|TRBJ2-7|18|.|.
TGTGCCAGCAGTTCCATCGACAGGGCAAACCCCCGGGGGTACGAGCAGTACTTC
CASSSIDRANPRGYEQYF
>TRBV4-2|TRBJ1-6|14|.|.
TGTGCCAGCAGCCAAGAGGGGGTGTCTGCACCCCTCCACTTT
CASSQEGVSAPLHF
>TRBV5-1|TRBJ1-1|14|once|.
TGCGCCAGCAGCCAAAACAGCGTGAACACTGAAGCTTTCTTT
CASSQNSVNTEAFF
>TRBV4-3|TRBJ2-3|15|.|TRBD2
TGCGCCAGCAGCCAAGTAAGCGGGAGAGGTGATACGCAGTATTTT
CASSQVSGRGDTQYF
>TRBV7-9|TRBJ2-1|12|.|.
TGTGCCAGCAGCTTATCGGGGACTGAGCAGTTCTTC
CASSLSGTEQFF
>TRBV7-3|TRBJ2-6|15|once|.
TGTGCCAGCAGCCTCTTTGGAGCTGGGGCCAACGTCCTGACTTTC
CASSLFGAGANVLTF
>TRBV5-1|TRBJ2-2|14|.|.
TGCGCCAGCAGCTTGGTTCAGAACACCGGGGAGCTGTTTTTT
CASSLVQNTGELFF
>TRBV19|TRBJ2-2|14|.|TRBD2
TGTGCCAGTAGTACCGGGACTAGCACCGGGGAGCTGTTTTTT
CASSTGTSTGELFF
>TRBV19|TRBJ2-1|12|.|.
TGTGCCAGTAGTATAGGGCCGGGTGAGCAGTTCTTC
CASSIGPGEQFF
>TRBV7-9|TRBJ1-1|17|.|.
TGTGCCAGCAGCCACCATAGGCTGGAGGGAGGACGGACTGAAGCTTTCTTT
CASSHHRLEGGRTEAFF
>TRBV9|TRBJ1-1|14|.|TRBD1
TGTGCCAGCAGCCCAATCACAGGGGTCCCTGAAGCTTTCTTT
CASSPITGVPEAFF
>TRBV7-2|TRBJ1-4|17|.|.
TGTGCCAGCAGCTTATACGGGGCGCCTGCAACTAATGAAAAACTGTTTTTT
CASSLYGAPATNEKLFF
>TRBV7-6|TRBJ2-7|13|.|TRBD1
TGTGCCAGCAGGGCAGGACAGGGGTACGAGCAGTACTTC
CASRAGQGYEQYF
>TRBV10-3|TRBJ2-5|15|.|TRBD1
TGTGCCACCACCCGAGGTCCAGGGGGAAAAGAGACCCAGTACTTC
CATTRGPGGKETQYF
>TRBV18|TRBJ2-3|16|.|TRBD1
TGTGCCAGCTCACCGTGGTTGGGACAGGGCACAGATACGCAGTATTTT
CASSPWLGQGTDTQYF